This TCR beta chain was captured in a study of cytomegalovirus exposure and HLA in healthy donors (dated by TCRdb to 2016 to 2017). At the level of the whole study: An earlier analysis of several hundred of the donors reported 276 Gb of sequence data and 117 million unique TCR beta sequences obtained from around 190 million T cells. Roughly 300 gigabases of sequencing data and 70 million to 100 million unique TCR sequences made up an early release that covered under 750 HLA-typed donors. The genetic ancestry cluster associated with self-reported Caucasian donors included about 81% of the roughly 380 genotyped donors. The study aimed to test whether cataloging public T cell receptors could reveal signatures of past pathogen exposure. Using immunosequencing, the study profiled T cell repertoires from fewer than 850 subjects and related those repertoires to cytomegalovirus serostatus. In addition to the first cohort of roughly 700 subjects, a separate validation cohort of 100 to 150 different subjects was used. To predict cytomegalovirus infection status, the study combined high-throughput TCR immunosequencing, statistical association of individual TCRs with disease status, and machine learning. To study patterns of TCR occurrence, a later analysis re-analyzed previously published TCR beta repertoires from 650 to 750 donors and added high-resolution HLA genotyping. Rather than using new phenotypic data, the later analysis identified candidate immune exposures from TCR beta sequences and from how often those sequences occurred across donors. An earlier analysis of 450 to 750 of the donors used high-throughput TCR beta sequencing to judge whether each TCR beta V gene segment behaved as functional or pseudogenic. Donor age, sex, ethnicity and CMV serostatus were compiled alongside the repertoire data. A later genetic analysis took genome-wide SNP genotypes for 398 of the 666 donors and used that subset as a discovery cohort. All discovery cohort repertoires had been generated using a single sequencing platform. Both class I and class II loci were covered by HLA typing, at four-digit resolution. The number of typed donors differed by locus: about 620-630 for A, B, C, DRB1 and DQB1; 500 to 550 for DQA1; 606 for DPA1; and some 450 for DPB1. Several DR-DQ haplotypes were handled as single units for association and clustering because linkage in the cohort was strong. Across roughly 420 genotyped donors of the cohort, an average of roughly 230,000 unique TCR beta nucleotide sequences per donor were sequenced, and roughly 17% of those sequences were non-productive. Overall results and qualifications from the work: The classifier was reported to diagnose cytomegalovirus status with high specificity and sensitivity in both the original cohort and the validation cohort. In a later analysis, over 15,000 TCR beta sequences were associated with specific HLA alleles at a false discovery rate of 0.05. Across donors, most TCR sequences were observed very rarely, whereas some public TCRs were present in many individuals. A further reported finding was that TCR beta sequences accurately predicted the HLA-A and HLA-B alleles for most subjects in the first cohort. According to a later genetic analysis, donors in an Asian-associated ancestry cluster had fewer N-insertions in productive TCRs than the roughly 660-donor mean. The study listed approximately 160 TCR beta chains as associated with cytomegalovirus. Roughly uniform sequencing depth across donors was assumed in presence/absence analyses, although this assumption may not hold. A later analysis reported that several top co-occurrence clusters appeared linked to parvovirus B19, influenza, CMV and Epstein-Barr virus. A cluster of highly shared sequence variants was judged likely to represent a technical artifact of the sequencing pipeline. In a later analysis, HLA-associated TCR beta chains showed more clonal expansion and lower generation probabilities than non-associated chains that were equally common. Correlated functional status among segregating V segments might reflect linkage disequilibrium, but an unknown experimental factor could not be ruled out. An association between a missense DCLRE1C variant and V-gene and J-gene trimming of TCR beta chains was found in a later genetic analysis and replicated in an independent cohort. Because the 87-base-pair reads could not distinguish some IMGT-functional V segments, including TRBV6-2 and TRBV6-3, those segments were excluded. This cohort had only TCR beta chains sequenced, and the lack of alpha or paired-chain data limited which features could be detected. In a later analysis, the rate of TCR association differed among HLA loci, with DRB1 alleles having the most associated TCRs and HLA-C alleles having the fewest. Because some donors lacked HLA typing at each locus, the association tests relied only on the typed subset. A later analysis found that most CMV-associated TCR beta chains appeared HLA-restricted, with HLA associations seemingly driven largely by CMV exposure. In an earlier analysis of around 600 of the donors, most TCR beta V segments were observed in productive rearrangements about 87% or about 30% of the time, broadly matching IMGT annotations. It was suggested by the authors that the approach could potentially be generalized to other disease states and immunological phenotypes. In vitro tests confirmed that a few of the cytomegalovirus-associated TCR beta chains recognize cytomegalovirus antigens. CMV serostatus was the only immune exposure information available for the cohort. Because counts were too low, about 15 rarely observed V segments, including chromosome 9 orphons, were left out of the earlier analysis of 587 of the donors. Strong co-occurrence of HLA alleles, especially DR and DQ, made assigning TCR associations to individual alleles difficult.

The junction shows trimming of 10 bases on V and 8 bases on J, and the gene matches do not reach 10 bases of it. Inclusive of the bounding cysteine and phenylalanine, the CDR3 is 13 residues long. Only the CDR3 DNA stays, 39 bases, in frame from base 1. Via the germline V gene, CDR1 is SNHLY and CDR2 FYNNEI. Concerning this clone itself: This clone's antigen is unknown. The record has no base qualities; no much larger clone is one base away.

The cohort comprised approximately 700 healthy bone marrow donors. All cohort members were sampled while nominally healthy, although unrecorded immune exposures were likely present. The donor tested CMV seropositive and was one of the 289 seropositive cohort members. Every donor gave a peripheral blood sample, and the peripheral blood mononuclear cells from that sample were used for TCR beta sequencing. Genomic DNA was extracted from the blood cell samples with the Qiagen DNeasy Blood Extraction Kit. The protocol used for the library was the immunoSEQ multiplex PCR assay. A mixture of 60 forward primers for TCR Vbeta segments and 13 reverse primers for TCR Jbeta segments was used in the multiplex PCR. The CDR3 region of rearranged TCR beta genes was amplified from genomic DNA by a multiplex PCR assay. The Illumina HiSeq System was used to sequence the amplified TCR beta libraries as 87-base-pair reads. The original methods were these. A later analysis tallied approximately 87 million unique TCR beta chains across the 660 or so repertoires, and about 10 million of those chains were shared by two or more donors. Raw reads were error-corrected and collapsed into unique sequences with a nearest-neighbor algorithm that merged closely related sequences to remove PCR and sequencing errors. V, D and J gene segments were assigned by aligning CDR3 sequences to IMGT reference sequences. For a sequence to be retained, at least a six-nucleotide match to both a V gene segment and a J gene segment was required. A rearrangement counted as productive if the CDR3 had no stop codons and remained in frame with V and J, and every other rearrangement counted as non-productive. Following IMGT convention, CDR3 was defined as the stretch from the second conserved V-encoded cysteine up to the conserved J-encoded phenylalanine. Sequences without an unambiguous match to a single V gene segment were excluded from the earlier analysis of 450 to 650 of the donors. An earlier analysis of over 450 of the donors classified V segments as functional when productive rearrangements were above 56.7% and as segregating when the standard deviation between donors was above 5%. To diagnose cytomegalovirus status from the catalog of TCR beta chain sequences, a statistical classification framework was built. A later analysis assigned V and J genes by comparing TCR nucleotide sequences with IMGT/GENE-DB human TR gene sequences. The TCRdist pipeline was used in a later analysis to assign CDR3 sequences and most-parsimonious VDJ recombination scenarios. In a later analysis, every TCR beta chain was defined by the combination of its CDR3 amino acid sequence and its V-gene family, and reads without a unique V-gene family were dropped. To address suspected cross-contamination and a sequencing artifact, a later analysis removed a few hundred highly shared, low-generation-probability nucleotide sequences. In a later analysis, a clonal expansion index for each public chain was calculated from normalized within-repertoire ranks of inferred template counts. A later analysis computed generation probabilities with a VDJ recombination model fitted to out-of-frame rearrangements, and checked the results against IGoR. Hypergeometric tests were used in a later analysis to score TCR-TCR, TCR-HLA and TCR-CMV co-occurrence, with a repertoire-size bias correction applied to the TCR pairs. False discovery rates were estimated in a later analysis by permuting HLA or CMV assignments 20 times. In a later analysis, co-occurring TCRs were grouped with DBSCAN, and TCRdist sequence similarity was added when clustering was performed within HLA-allele-positive subsets. Co-occurrence clustering excluded repertoires with fewer than 30,000 or more than 120,000 public chains, plus five with anomalous nucleotide sharing. What TCRdb holds here is the immuneACCESS table cut down to in-frame rearrangements. Part of the clones is not present; checked against another copy, under half of the missing clones reflect an unresolved V gene, and the others are unexplained. The D gene and trimming were derived from the DNA, and the V and J assignments and clone size from that table. Across this sample there are more than 95,000 clones, with over 70% seen only once. 4% of the sample lies in the top ten.

This receptor was taken from a man between 40 and 49 years old in good health and CMV-seropositive. The rearranged chain carries TRBV2 and TRBJ1-4; 7 nucleotides in the junction match TRBD1. Sequencing was performed on PBMCs. The CDR3 has the sequence CATRQGRKEKLFF. The sequence in DNA is TGTGCCACTCGACAGGGAAGGAAGGAAAAACTGTTTTTT.